Sequencing of this TCR beta chain was carried out in a study of cytomegalovirus exposure and HLA in healthy donors. Primers for the PCR totalled 60 Vbeta and 13 Jbeta. Repertoires were generated with immunoSEQ multiplex PCR, while TCRdb's copy carries only in-frame clones and drops some. Of roughly 100,000 clones detected, 75% appear once; the ten largest clones hold around 3%. CDR3 length equals 15 residues. CDR1 LNHNV and CDR2 YYDKDF come from the germline V gene (reference sequence). V was pared by 1 base and J by 2 bases, with 1 base of the junction left unmatched. The rearrangement uses TRBV15 and TRBJ2-7; 11 nucleotides agree with TRBD1. Sequencing was carried out using PBMCs. The receptor's source is a male donor in good health and CMV-seropositive. CDR3 region: CATSRAGQGAYEQYF. In DNA, the CDR3 is TGTGCCACCAGCAGAGCGGGACAGGGGGCCTACGAGCAGTACTTC.